This T cell receptor beta chain was documented in a study of beta chain features in type 1 diabetes. Findings of the study overall: Shortening of TCRB CDR3s, moderate but significant, appeared in all four CD4+ subsets of Type 1 diabetes patients. For patients and controls alike, PCR might favor shorter templates to the same degree.

In regard to this clone: The antigen is unknown.

Expressed TCRB transcripts were sequenced because the isolated RNA had all been reverse transcribed beforehand. Reads from naive, central memory and regulatory T cell samples averaged roughly 3.3 million. Assay: immunoSEQ multiplex PCR; the TCRdb copy retains only in-frame clones and omits some. The repertoire holds hundreds of thousands of clones, roughly 30% seen once, with almost 0.065% in the top ten. The CDR3 loop spans 14 amino acids. CDR1 is GTSNPN, CDR2 SVGIG, per germline (reference sequence). The V end was cut by 0 bases, the J end by 1 base, with 7 bases between. In total, each donor contributed a single heparinised blood draw that averaged around 0.12 L.

Sequenced: naive CD4+ T cells from blood. The TCR originated in a man between 18 and 35 years old in good health. The chain employs TRBV30 and TRBJ2-4; unclear D gene. Written as DNA, the CDR3 is TGTGCCTGGAGTGTACCGGGTGCCAAAAACATTCAGTACTTC. The encoded protein is CAWSVPGAKNIQYF.